Reported below is one T cell receptor beta chain. This clone's antigen is unknown. No qualities accompany the bases; no much larger clone lies one base away. The source of the sample is a study of OX40 agonist ivuxolimab in advanced cancers. Regarding the research as a whole: The costimulatory receptor OX40 (CD134) was targeted by ivuxolimab, a fully human IgG2 agonistic monoclonal antibody. Three dose-escalation patients achieved partial responses, one with hepatocellular carcinoma and two with cutaneous melanoma. Peripheral TCRbeta sequencing aimed to test whether ivuxolimab altered TCR sequence diversity and caused clonal T-cell expansion. Intravenous ivuxolimab was administered to patients every 2 weeks at six dose levels: 0.01, 0.1, 0.3, 1.5, 3 and 10 mg/kg. Patients were allowed to have had prior anti-PD-1, anti-PD-L1 or anti-CTLA-4 therapy, and more than 30% of the dose-escalation patients had previously received checkpoint inhibitors. In the dose-escalation cohort, approximately 82% of patients were male, and the mean age was about 55 years, with a range of 23 to 79. Of the roughly 54 dose-escalation patients, hepatocellular carcinoma was present in about 20, melanoma in around 15, renal cell carcinoma in 9 and head and neck cancer in 9. The monotherapy dose-escalation portion (N = 52 patients) of the phase I ivuxolimab trial is reported in the paper. Overall study outcomes, separate from this receptor: In partial responders in the 0.1-3.0 mg/kg groups, normalized peripheral clonal expansion was found to be among the lowest, especially among CD8+ T cells. At doses of 0.1 to 3.0 mg/kg, clonal expansion of both CD4+ and CD8+ T cells in blood was seen between baseline and week 6. Low levels of normalized T-cell clonal expansion were also shown by some nonresponding patients. The antigen specificity of the clonally expanded peripheral T cells was not determined. After ivuxolimab, more expanded clones were found on average in CD8+ T cells than in CD4+ T cells.

Patients with autoimmune disease history or receiving systemic immunosuppression were excluded from the trial. In every dose cohort, peripheral blood was drawn for TCR sequencing at baseline, cycle 4 day 1, and cycle 7 day 1. The samples were taken from a phase I, first-in-human, multicenter, open-label dose-escalation trial of ivuxolimab. Adults with locally advanced or metastatic melanoma, renal cell, hepatocellular, or head and neck squamous cell carcinoma were enrolled in the trial. CD4+ and CD8+ T cells were sorted separately from peripheral blood before TCR sequencing. For sequencing of the TCRbeta CDR3 region, genomic DNA was extracted from the sorted cells. The immunoSEQ Assay was used to sequence the TCRbeta CDR3 regions. In its TCRdb copy, this immuneACCESS table keeps in-frame sequences only and misses some clones. Where compared with another copy, unresolved V genes explain less than half of these, and the others have no known cause. This sample comprises fewer than 55,000 clones, 80% to 90% of them detected only once. Roughly a tenth of the sample rests with the top ten.

The CDR3 contains 14 residues, cysteine and phenylalanine counted. The sequence is cut down to CDR3 DNA, 42 bases in frame from base 1. Trimming takes 4 bases from V and 4 bases from J, and the germline ends sit 14 bases apart. As encoded in the germline V gene, CDR1 is SGDLS while CDR2 is YYNGEE. The sample consisted of CD4+ or CD8+ T cells sorted from blood, taken in a trial of the OX40 agonist ivuxolimab. The TCR was taken from an adult with an advanced solid tumor such as melanoma, head and neck, liver or kidney cancer. The chain employs TRBV9 and TRBJ1-1; the D gene remains uncertain. The nucleotide sequence is given as TGTGCCAGCAGCACTCAGATGGGCGGCACTGAAGCTTTCTTT. It encodes CASSTQMGGTEAFF.